This T cell receptor beta chain comes out of a study of fetal regulatory T cell absence and autoimmunity. Broader study findings: Oligoclonal TCR enrichment in pancreas over cord blood reached over 95-fold for some clones.

The CDR3 is made up of 13 amino acids. The germline CDR1 and CDR2 sequences are SGHTA and FQGNSA. V was shortened by 1 base and J by 9 bases, with 10 bases between the two germline ends. The assay was run at survey level. Data came from immunoSEQ multiplex PCR; TCRdb stores just in-frame clones and leaves some out. The top ten hold about 0.41% of the sample, which has about 43,000 clones, about four fifths seen once. As concerns this clone: Its target is not known.

The sequence came from a newborn boy with IPEX syndrome. This rearrangement joins TRBV7-2 to TRBJ2-1; D ambiguous. The specimen was cord blood. The CDR3 DNA reads TGTGCCAGCAGCTTAGTCCGCAACAGTGAGCAGTTCTTC. Its translation: CASSLVRNSEQFF.